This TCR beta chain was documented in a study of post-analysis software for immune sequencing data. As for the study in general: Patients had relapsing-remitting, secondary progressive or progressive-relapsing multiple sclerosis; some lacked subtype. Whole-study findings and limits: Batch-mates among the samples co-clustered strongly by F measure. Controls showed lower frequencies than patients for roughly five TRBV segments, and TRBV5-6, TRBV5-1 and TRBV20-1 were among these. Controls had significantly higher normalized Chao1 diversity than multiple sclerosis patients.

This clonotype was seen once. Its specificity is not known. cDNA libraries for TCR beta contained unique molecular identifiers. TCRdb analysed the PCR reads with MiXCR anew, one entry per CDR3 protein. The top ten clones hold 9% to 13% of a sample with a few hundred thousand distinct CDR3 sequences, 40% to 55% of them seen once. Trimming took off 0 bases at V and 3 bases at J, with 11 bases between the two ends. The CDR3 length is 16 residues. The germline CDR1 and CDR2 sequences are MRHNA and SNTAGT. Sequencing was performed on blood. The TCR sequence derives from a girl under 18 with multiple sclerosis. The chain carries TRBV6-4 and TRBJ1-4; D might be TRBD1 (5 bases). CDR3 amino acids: CASSDSYGGPNEKLFF. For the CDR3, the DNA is TGTGCCAGCAGTGACTCGTATGGGGGACCTAATGAAAAACTGTTTTTT.